This is a list of T cell receptor beta chains from one sample in a study of shared clonotypes between healthy human individuals. Sequenced by immunoSEQ multiplex PCR; TCRdb stores in-frame clones only, minus some. The data hold about 2.1 million clones, with just over 90% observed a single time. What was sequenced was naive CD8+ T cells from PBMCs. Receptors were obtained from a man younger than 35 in good health. Some clones in this sample may be carry-over from other donors' samples. The CDR3 runs from the conserved cysteine through the conserved F or W.

>TRBV28|TRBJ2-2
CASSHTAEGTGELFF
>TRBV28|TRBJ2-7
CASFHSLGGDEQYF
>TRBV7-9|TRBJ2-1
CASSLSGPAGGRNEQFF
>TRBV9|TRBJ2-7
CASSETLTSGAYEQYF
>TRBV7-6|TRBJ2-7
CASSTGTGPSYEQYF
>TRBV28|TRBJ1-4
CASRHPGDNEKLFF
>TRBV11-2|TRBJ1-1
CASSLWDRAGTEAFF
>TRBV9|TRBJ2-1
CASSVDPSGMRNEQFF
>TRBV5-1|TRBJ2-7
CASSRSQGPTYEQYF
>TRBV5-1|TRBJ2-1
CASSLEASGSLIDEQFF
>TRBV19|TRBJ2-3
CASSTPEGRGSSTDTQYF
>TRBV19|TRBJ1-2
CASSIVPDNYGYTF
>TRBV25-1|TRBJ1-2
CASSESLLGDRASYGYTF
>TRBV5-8|TRBJ2-2
CASRPLGTGELFF
>TRBV27|TRBJ1-2
CASSPLDRGLYGYTF
>TRBV7-9|TRBJ2-7
CASSLPGDYEQYF
>TRBV13|TRBJ1-2
CASSLGQGAAGYTF
>TRBV7-6|TRBJ2-5
CASSLDREETQYF
>TRBV28|TRBJ2-1
CASSFAPARRTDNEQFF
>TRBV9|TRBJ2-5
CASSKEGLAGVRETQYF
>TRBV13|TRBJ1-1
CASSGQGVNTEAFF
>TRBV2|TRBJ2-7
CASSEGSEAYEQYF
>TRBV28|TRBJ2-1
CASSDGTSGYNEQFF
>TRBV27|TRBJ2-1
CASSFSGGSLEQFF
>TRBV19|TRBJ2-1
CASSMTGWHEQFF
>TRBV7-9|TRBJ2-2
CASSSGTSGLNTGELFF
>TRBV9|TRBJ1-2
CASSVGGTGNYGYTF
>TRBV5-4|TRBJ2-5
CASSFWDRMETQYF
>TRBV27|TRBJ2-7
CASSALAGAYEQYF
>TRBV13|TRBJ2-3
CASSLEDTQYF
>TRBV6-5|TRBJ1-2
CASSYGENYGYTF
>TRBV28|TRBJ1-2
CASSLRGTGRNYGYTF
>TRBV27|TRBJ2-1
CASTMGGISEQFF
>TRBV6-5|TRBJ2-3
CASSYSPSGRGDTQYF
>TRBV2|TRBJ2-7
CASSVRVGSYEQYF
>TRBV29-1|TRBJ1-1
CSVEGGLNTEAFF
>TRBV7-8|TRBJ2-5
CASSTGTEQETQYF
>TRBV10-1|TRBJ2-5
CASSESSRAETQYF
>TRBV6-5|TRBJ1-2
CASTRDRVDGYTF
>TRBV29-1|TRBJ1-2
CSVQGRYGYTF
>TRBV4-1|TRBJ2-2
CASSHRGLTGELFF
>TRBV28|TRBJ2-7
CASSPMGLDHEQYF
>TRBV25-1|TRBJ2-1
CARLAESAGYSYNEQFF
>TRBV7-3|TRBJ2-1
CASSPGTSLFDEQFF
>TRBV14|TRBJ2-6
CASSQDVGVSGANVLTF
>TRBV28|TRBJ2-3
CASSFPGPTDTQYF